This TCR beta chain comes out of a study of blood T cell repertoires in COVID-19. Turning to the study itself: Acute-phase and convalescent COVID-19 samples originated in the United States, Italy and Spain. Sources were T cells, B-cell-depleted T cells, or PBMCs; the material itself was cDNA or gDNA.

Methods used by the authors: Using reference gene primer amplification, nucleated cell counts were estimated. Generated by immunoSEQ multiplex PCR, the TCRdb table keeps only in-frame clones and is missing some. The V and J calls and clone size come from that table; D and trimming were worked out from the DNA. The sample holds 80,000 to 100,000 clones, about 81% seen once. There are 15 residues in the CDR3. With 6 bases clipped from V and 2 bases from J, the junction kept 10 bases outside the gene matches. CDR1 and CDR2 (germline): SQVTM, ANQGSEA. This clone has a handful of counts. This chain connects TRBV29-1 to TRBJ1-3, with TRBD1 matching over 7 bases. This TCR came from a man aged 70-80 years with acute or convalescent COVID-19. The sequenced sample consisted of peripheral blood. CDR3 coding DNA: TGCAGCGTCACAGAGGGGACAGCGACTGGAAACACCATATATTTT. It translates to CSVTEGTATGNTIYF.